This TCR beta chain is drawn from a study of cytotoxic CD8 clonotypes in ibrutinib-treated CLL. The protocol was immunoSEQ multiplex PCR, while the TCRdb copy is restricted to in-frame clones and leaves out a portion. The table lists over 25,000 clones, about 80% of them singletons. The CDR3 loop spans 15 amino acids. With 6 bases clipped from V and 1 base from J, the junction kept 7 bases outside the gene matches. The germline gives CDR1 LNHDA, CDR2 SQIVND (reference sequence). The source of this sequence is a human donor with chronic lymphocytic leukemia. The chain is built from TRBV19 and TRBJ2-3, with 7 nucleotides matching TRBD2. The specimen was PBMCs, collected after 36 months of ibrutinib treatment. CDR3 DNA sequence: TGTGCCAGTAGCACACTAGCGCGGGGCACAGATACGCAGTATTTT. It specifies CASSTLARGTDTQYF.